A selection of T cell receptor beta chains follows, all from one sample in a study of T cells in narcolepsy. Data came from immunoSEQ multiplex PCR; TCRdb stores just in-frame clones and leaves some out. In the table there are approximately 22,000 clones, about 60% of which are singletons. Sequencing was carried out using memory (CD45RA-) CD4+ T cells from blood. These receptor sequences come from a human donor in good health. CDR3s include the opening cysteine and the closing phenylalanine or tryptophan. Each record gives: J gene, V gene, D gene, clone size, CDR3 protein, CDR3 DNA. The D gene is left open where the match is weak. Size is stated for part of the rows, as once, few or many counts, or as a class when the clone is expanded.

J: TRBJ1-4; V: TRBV7-2; D: NA; size: NA; CDR3: CASSRSRSGEKLFF; DNA: TGTGCCAGCAGCAGGAGTCGGAGCGGTGAAAAACTGTTTTTT
J: TRBJ2-1; V: TRBV4-1; D: NA; size: NA; CDR3: CASSQVSREQFF; DNA: TGCGCCAGCAGCCAAGTTAGCCGTGAGCAGTTCTTC
J: TRBJ2-7; V: TRBV7-9; D: TRBD2; size: NA; CDR3: CASSLASGRYEQYF; DNA: TGTGCCAGCAGCTTGGCTAGCGGGCGCTACGAGCAGTACTTC
J: TRBJ1-4; V: TRBV7-2; D: NA; size: NA; CDR3: CASSPQGRGEEKLFF; DNA: TGTGCCAGCAGCCCACAGGGCAGGGGAGAAGAAAAACTGTTTTTT
J: TRBJ1-3; V: TRBV2; D: NA; size: NA; CDR3: CASEGVSSGNTIYF; DNA: TGTGCCAGCGAGGGTGTAAGCTCTGGAAACACCATATATTTT
J: TRBJ1-2; V: TRBV5-1; D: NA; size: NA; CDR3: CASSLRPTEGGYTF; DNA: TGCGCCAGCAGCTTACGGCCGACTGAGGGTGGCTACACCTTC
J: TRBJ2-5; V: TRBV5-6; D: TRBD2; size: NA; CDR3: CASSLGSGGLETQYF; DNA: TGTGCCAGCAGCTTGGGTAGCGGGGGACTAGAGACCCAGTACTTC
J: TRBJ1-5; V: TRBV19; D: NA; size: NA; CDR3: CASSMGGGRGQPQHF; DNA: TGTGCCAGTAGTATGGGTGGGGGCAGGGGACAGCCCCAGCATTTT
J: TRBJ1-6; V: TRBV18; D: NA; size: NA; CDR3: CASSPFSRTDNSPLHF; DNA: TGTGCCAGCTCACCTTTCTCTCGCACAGACAATTCACCCCTCCACTTT
J: TRBJ2-1; V: TRBV7-2; D: NA; size: NA; CDR3: CASSLGPGSYNEQFF; DNA: TGTGCCAGCAGCTTAGGCCCCGGGTCCTACAATGAGCAGTTCTTC
J: TRBJ2-7; V: TRBV5-5; D: TRBD1; size: NA; CDR3: CASSGPRTGGGEQYF; DNA: TGTGCCAGCAGCGGCCCAAGGACAGGGGGCGGCGAGCAGTACTTC
J: TRBJ1-1; V: TRBV15; D: NA; size: NA; CDR3: CATSRDLGAEAFF; DNA: TGTGCCACCAGCAGAGATCTGGGAGCTGAAGCTTTCTTT
J: TRBJ2-1; V: TRBV4-3; D: NA; size: NA; CDR3: CASSQERPPGHKRNEQFF; DNA: TGCGCCAGCAGCCAAGAGAGACCCCCGGGACATAAACGCAATGAGCAGTTCTTC
J: TRBJ2-6; V: TRBV6-6; D: NA; size: NA; CDR3: CASSFVRSGANVLTF; DNA: TGTGCCAGCAGTTTTGTCAGGTCTGGGGCCAACGTCCTGACTTTC
J: TRBJ2-1; V: TRBV28; D: NA; size: NA; CDR3: CASSLSPTWSPYNEQFF; DNA: TGTGCCAGCAGTTTATCCCCCACATGGTCGCCCTACAATGAGCAGTTCTTC
J: TRBJ2-7; V: TRBV7-2; D: NA; size: NA; CDR3: CASSLGETGRSSYEQYF; DNA: TGTGCCAGCAGCTTGGGGGAGACAGGGAGGAGCTCCTACGAGCAGTACTTC
J: TRBJ1-1; V: TRBV5-4; D: NA; size: few; CDR3: CASSPGGGGLNTEAFF; DNA: TGTGCCAGCAGCCCCGGTGGGGGGGGCCTGAACACTGAAGCTTTCTTT
J: TRBJ2-7; V: TRBV7-2; D: NA; size: NA; CDR3: CASSLSHSSYEQYF; DNA: TGTGCCAGCAGCTTAAGTCACAGCTCCTACGAGCAGTACTTC
J: TRBJ2-7; V: TRBV7-8; D: TRBD1; size: NA; CDR3: CASSEQTGMAYEQYF; DNA: TGTGCCAGCAGCGAACAGACAGGGATGGCTTACGAGCAGTACTTC
J: TRBJ2-3; V: TRBV18; D: NA; size: NA; CDR3: CASSPSRNTDTQYF; DNA: TGTGCCAGCTCCCCTAGCAGAAACACAGATACGCAGTATTTT
J: TRBJ2-1; V: TRBV7-3; D: TRBD1; size: few; CDR3: CASSAQGQASYNEQFF; DNA: TGTGCCAGCAGCGCTCAGGGACAGGCGTCCTACAATGAGCAGTTCTTC
J: TRBJ1-1; V: TRBV7-3; D: NA; size: once; CDR3: CASSSHRGTEAFF; DNA: TGTGCCAGCAGCTCCCACCGGGGGACTGAAGCTTTCTTT
J: TRBJ2-7; V: TRBV6-1; D: NA; size: NA; CDR3: CATWSRQTYEQYF; DNA: TGTGCCACCTGGTCGAGGCAGACCTACGAGCAGTACTTC
J: TRBJ2-1; V: TRBV7-2; D: TRBD2; size: NA; CDR3: CASSFGTSGDSYNEQFF; DNA: TGTGCCAGCAGCTTCGGGACTAGCGGGGATTCCTACAATGAGCAGTTCTTC
J: TRBJ1-2; V: TRBV4-3; D: NA; size: NA; CDR3: CASSQDPSDYGYTF; DNA: TGCGCCAGCAGCCAAGATCCGTCAGACTATGGCTACACCTTC
J: TRBJ1-2; V: TRBV19; D: NA; size: NA; CDR3: CASNGQSYNYGYTF; DNA: TGTGCCAGTAACGGACAGTCGTATAACTATGGCTACACCTTC
J: TRBJ2-3; V: TRBV7-9; D: NA; size: NA; CDR3: CASSLTVTNTQYF; DNA: TGTGCCAGCAGCTTAACCGTGACCAATACGCAGTATTTT
J: TRBJ1-4; V: TRBV7-2; D: NA; size: NA; CDR3: CASSLEQFNEKLFF; DNA: TGTGCCAGCAGCTTAGAACAGTTTAATGAAAAACTGTTTTTT
J: TRBJ2-7; V: TRBV7-3; D: NA; size: NA; CDR3: CASSSDPPYEQYF; DNA: TGTGCCAGCAGCTCGGACCCCCCCTACGAGCAGTACTTC
J: TRBJ1-3; V: TRBV6-5; D: NA; size: NA; CDR3: CASRATGPGNTIYF; DNA: TGTGCCAGCAGAGCGACAGGTCCTGGAAACACCATATATTTT
J: TRBJ2-3; V: TRBV28; D: NA; size: NA; CDR3: CASSLTRQSEQYF; DNA: TGTGCCAGCAGTTTAACCCGACAGTCAGAGCAGTATTTT
J: TRBJ2-3; V: TRBV7-2; D: NA; size: NA; CDR3: CASSLAGSRTDTQYF; DNA: TGTGCCAGCAGCTTAGCCGGTTCCCGCACAGATACGCAGTATTTT
J: TRBJ1-2; V: TRBV6-1; D: NA; size: once; CDR3: CASSERRNYGYTF; DNA: TGTGCCAGCAGTGAAAGGAGAAACTATGGCTACACCTTC
J: TRBJ2-7; V: TRBV18; D: TRBD1; size: NA; CDR3: CASSEGQGFYEQYF; DNA: TGTGCCAGCTCGGAGGGACAGGGCTTTTACGAGCAGTACTTC
J: TRBJ1-2; V: TRBV19; D: TRBD1; size: NA; CDR3: CASSDRDRGGYTF; DNA: TGTGCCAGTAGTGACCGGGACAGGGGAGGCTACACCTTC
J: TRBJ2-5; V: TRBV14; D: TRBD2; size: NA; CDR3: CASSQDGRGYQTQYF; DNA: TGTGCCAGCAGCCAAGACGGGAGGGGGTATCAGACCCAGTACTTC
J: TRBJ1-3; V: TRBV28; D: TRBD1; size: few; CDR3: CASRAQGTVGNTIYF; DNA: TGTGCCAGCAGGGCCCAGGGGACAGTTGGAAACACCATATATTTT
J: TRBJ2-2; V: TRBV7-2; D: TRBD2; size: NA; CDR3: CASSLALAGTGELFF; DNA: TGTGCCAGCAGCTTAGCACTAGCGGGAACCGGGGAGCTGTTTTTT
J: TRBJ1-1; V: TRBV5-6; D: TRBD1; size: NA; CDR3: CASSPDRRNTEAFF; DNA: TGTGCCAGCAGCCCGGACAGGCGGAACACTGAAGCTTTCTTT
J: TRBJ1-5; V: TRBV9; D: NA; size: NA; CDR3: CASSVGAGDSNQPQHF; DNA: TGTGCCAGCAGCGTAGGGGCAGGGGATAGCAATCAGCCCCAGCATTTT
J: TRBJ2-2; V: TRBV6-5; D: NA; size: NA; CDR3: CASIQLRELFF; DNA: TGTGCCAGCATACAGCTGCGGGAGCTGTTTTTT
J: TRBJ2-3; V: TRBV7-7; D: NA; size: NA; CDR3: CASSPQSDTQYF; DNA: TGTGCTAGCAGCCCCCAGAGCGATACGCAGTATTTT
J: TRBJ1-4; V: TRBV4-3; D: NA; size: NA; CDR3: CASSPTAAATNEKLFF; DNA: TGCGCCAGCAGCCCTACTGCGGCGGCAACTAATGAAAAACTGTTTTTT
J: TRBJ2-1; V: TRBV12-5; D: TRBD2; size: NA; CDR3: CASGNSGLGDEQFF; DNA: TGTGCTAGTGGTAATAGCGGGCTGGGGGATGAGCAGTTCTTC
J: TRBJ2-2; V: TRBV6-5; D: NA; size: few; CDR3: CASRRLGTGELFF; DNA: TGTGCCAGCAGACGACTTGGGACCGGGGAGCTGTTTTTT
J: TRBJ1-1; V: TRBV9; D: NA; size: once; CDR3: CASSLWGTSTEAFF; DNA: TGTGCCAGCAGCCTATGGGGGACTTCTACTGAAGCTTTCTTT
J: TRBJ2-2; V: TRBV6-5; D: NA; size: NA; CDR3: CASSPGIGVSGELFF; DNA: TGTGCCAGCAGCCCCGGGATCGGAGTCTCGGGGGAGCTGTTTTTT
J: TRBJ1-2; V: TRBV7-3; D: TRBD1; size: NA; CDR3: CASSYAPSGQGASYGYTF; DNA: TGTGCCAGCAGTTACGCCCCCTCGGGACAGGGGGCGAGCTATGGCTACACCTTC
J: TRBJ2-3; V: TRBV27; D: TRBD2; size: few; CDR3: CASSSSGRITDTQYF; DNA: TGTGCCAGCAGTTCTAGCGGGAGGATTACAGATACGCAGTATTTT
J: TRBJ2-5; V: TRBV15; D: NA; size: few; CDR3: CATSSDQYQETQYF; DNA: TGTGCCACCAGCAGCGACCAGTACCAAGAGACCCAGTACTTC
J: TRBJ1-3; V: TRBV7-2; D: NA; size: few; CDR3: CASSFPGAGGNTIYF; DNA: TGTGCCAGCAGCTTCCCGGGGGCTGGAGGAAACACCATATATTTT
J: TRBJ1-2; V: TRBV6-6; D: NA; size: NA; CDR3: CASSYGQVDYTF; DNA: TGTGCCAGCAGTTACGGGCAAGTAGACTACACCTTC
J: TRBJ2-1; V: TRBV4-2; D: NA; size: NA; CDR3: CASSQGPGTANEQFF; DNA: TGTGCCAGCAGCCAAGGTCCCGGGACGGCCAATGAGCAGTTCTTC
J: TRBJ2-1; V: TRBV7-2; D: TRBD2; size: NA; CDR3: CASSLGTSGGNEQFF; DNA: TGTGCCAGCAGCTTAGGGACTAGCGGGGGAAATGAGCAGTTCTTC
J: TRBJ2-5; V: TRBV19; D: NA; size: NA; CDR3: CASKGSLTHGEIQYF; DNA: TGTGCCAGTAAAGGTTCGCTAACGCACGGGGAGATCCAGTACTTC